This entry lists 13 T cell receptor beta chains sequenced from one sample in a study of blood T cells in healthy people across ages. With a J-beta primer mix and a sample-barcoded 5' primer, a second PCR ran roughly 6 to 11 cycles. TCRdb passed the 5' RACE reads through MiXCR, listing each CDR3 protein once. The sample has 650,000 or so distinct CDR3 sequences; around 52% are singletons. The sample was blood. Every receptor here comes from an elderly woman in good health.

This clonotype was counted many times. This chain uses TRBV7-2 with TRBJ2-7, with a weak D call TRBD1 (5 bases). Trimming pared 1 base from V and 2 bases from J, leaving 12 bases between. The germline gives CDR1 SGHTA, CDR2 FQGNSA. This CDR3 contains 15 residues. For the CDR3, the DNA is TGTGCCAGCAGCTTAGTTCCCCAGGGAACCTACGAGCAGTACTTC. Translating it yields CASSLVPQGTYEQYF.

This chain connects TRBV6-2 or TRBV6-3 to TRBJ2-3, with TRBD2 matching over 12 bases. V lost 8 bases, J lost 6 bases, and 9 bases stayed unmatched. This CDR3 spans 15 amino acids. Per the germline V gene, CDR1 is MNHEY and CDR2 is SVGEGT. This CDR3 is CASLRTSGNTDTQYF. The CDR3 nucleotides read TGTGCCAGCCTCCGGACTAGCGGGAACACGGATACGCAGTATTTT.

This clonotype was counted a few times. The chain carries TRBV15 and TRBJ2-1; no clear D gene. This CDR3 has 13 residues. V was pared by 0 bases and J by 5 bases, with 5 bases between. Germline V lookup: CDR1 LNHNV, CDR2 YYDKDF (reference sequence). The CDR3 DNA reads TGTGCCACCAGCAGAGATAGGGACAATGAGCAGTTCTTC. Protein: CATSRDRDNEQFF.

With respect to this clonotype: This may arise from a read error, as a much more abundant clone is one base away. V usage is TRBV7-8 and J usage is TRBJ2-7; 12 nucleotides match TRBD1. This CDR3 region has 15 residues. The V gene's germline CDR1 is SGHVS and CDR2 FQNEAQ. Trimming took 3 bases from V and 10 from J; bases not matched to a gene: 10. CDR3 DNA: TGTGCCAGCAGCTTCCGGGACAGGGGGCAGGAGGCCCAGTACTTC. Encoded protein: CASSFRDRGQEAQYF.

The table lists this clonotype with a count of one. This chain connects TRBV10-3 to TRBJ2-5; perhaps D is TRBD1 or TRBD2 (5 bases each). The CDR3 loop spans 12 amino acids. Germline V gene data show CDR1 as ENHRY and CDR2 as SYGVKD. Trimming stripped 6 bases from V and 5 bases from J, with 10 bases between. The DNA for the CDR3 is TGTGCCATCAGCTTAGAGGGGGAGACCCAGTACTTC. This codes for CAISLEGETQYF.

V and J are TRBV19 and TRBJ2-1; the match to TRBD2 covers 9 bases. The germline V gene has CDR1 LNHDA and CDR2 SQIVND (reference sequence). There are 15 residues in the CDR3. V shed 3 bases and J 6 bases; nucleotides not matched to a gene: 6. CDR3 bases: TGTGCCAGTAGTATGACTAGCGGACCCCTCAATGAGCAGTTCTTC. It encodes CASSMTSGPLNEQFF.

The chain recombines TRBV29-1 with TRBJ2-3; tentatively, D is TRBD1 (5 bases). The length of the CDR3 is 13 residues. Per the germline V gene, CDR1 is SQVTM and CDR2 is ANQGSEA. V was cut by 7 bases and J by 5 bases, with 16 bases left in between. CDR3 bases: TGCAGCGGCCTCAATCAGGGCCGAGATACGCAGTATTTT. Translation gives CSGLNQGRDTQYF.

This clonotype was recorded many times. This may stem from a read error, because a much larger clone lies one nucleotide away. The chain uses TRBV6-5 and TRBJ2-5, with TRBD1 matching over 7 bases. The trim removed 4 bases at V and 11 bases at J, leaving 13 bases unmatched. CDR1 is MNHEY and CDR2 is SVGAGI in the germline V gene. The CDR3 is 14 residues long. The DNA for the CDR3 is TGTGCCAGCAGTTCAACCGGGACAGAGAATGAGCAGTACTTC. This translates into CASSSTGTENEQYF.

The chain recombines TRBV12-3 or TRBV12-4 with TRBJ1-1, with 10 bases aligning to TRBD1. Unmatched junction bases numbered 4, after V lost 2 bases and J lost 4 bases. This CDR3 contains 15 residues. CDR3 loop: CASSLWRTGGTEAFF. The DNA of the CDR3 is TGTGCCAGCAGTTTATGGCGGACAGGGGGCACTGAAGCTTTCTTT.

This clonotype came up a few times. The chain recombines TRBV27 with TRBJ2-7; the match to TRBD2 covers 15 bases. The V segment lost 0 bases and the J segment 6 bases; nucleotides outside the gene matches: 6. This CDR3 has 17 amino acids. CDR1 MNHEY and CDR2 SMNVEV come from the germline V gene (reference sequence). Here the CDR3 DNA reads TGTGCCAGCAGTTTATCCTCTCCGGGACTAGCGGGAGGCGAGCAGTACTTC. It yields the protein CASSLSSPGLAGGEQYF.

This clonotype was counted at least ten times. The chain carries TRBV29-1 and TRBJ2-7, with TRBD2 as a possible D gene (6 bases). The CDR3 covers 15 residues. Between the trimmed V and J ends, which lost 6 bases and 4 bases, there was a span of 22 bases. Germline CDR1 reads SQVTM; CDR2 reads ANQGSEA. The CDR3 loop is CSVLVPSLAWYEQYF. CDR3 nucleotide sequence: TGCAGCGTCCTCGTCCCCTCCCTAGCGTGGTACGAGCAGTACTTC.

This CDR3 is CASSVQGTQHF. The CDR3 coding sequence is TGTGCCAGCAGCGTACAGGGGACCCAGCATTTT. The chain uses TRBV2 and TRBJ1-5; TRBD1 aligns across 7 bases. The CDR3 is 11 residues long. V was clipped by 6 bases and J by 11 bases; unmatched bases: 4. Looked up from germline, CDR1 is SNHLY and CDR2 is FYNNEI.

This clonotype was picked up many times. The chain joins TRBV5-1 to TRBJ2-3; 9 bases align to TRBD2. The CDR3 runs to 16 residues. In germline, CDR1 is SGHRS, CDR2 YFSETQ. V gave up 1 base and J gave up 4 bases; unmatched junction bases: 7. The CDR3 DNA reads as TGCGCCAGCAGCTTGAGTTGGGCGGGAGGGGCAGATACGCAGTATTTT. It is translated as CASSLSWAGGADTQYF.